What follows are 25 T cell receptor beta chains derived from one specimen sequenced in a study of cytomegalovirus exposure and HLA in healthy donors. Primers included in the PCR were 60 Vbeta and 13 Jbeta primers. Sequenced by immunoSEQ multiplex PCR; TCRdb stores in-frame clones only, minus some. The sample consists of about 140,000 clones, approximately 80% of them appearing once. Material: PBMCs. Receptor source: a male donor in good health and CMV-seronegative.

This chain uses TRBV28 with TRBJ2-5; D is perhaps TRBD2 (5 bases). The CDR3 is 13 residues long. The V gene's germline CDR1 is MDHEN and CDR2 SYDVKM. The V gene lost 6 bases and the J gene lost 5 bases, with 13 bases spanning the gap. The CDR3 is CASSAGGRETQYF. CDR3 coding DNA: TGTGCCAGCAGCGCCGGAGGCCGGGAGACCCAGTACTTC.

This clone was seen a handful of times. This sequence joins TRBV30 and TRBJ1-3, with a weak D call TRBD1 (5 bases). V shed 3 bases and J shed 3 bases, with 9 bases lying between them. The CDR3 has 13 residues. The germline CDR1 and CDR2 sequences are GTSNPN and SVGIG (reference sequence). CDR3: CAWSLGDGNTIYF. DNA of the CDR3: TGTGCCTGGAGCCTAGGGGATGGAAACACCATATATTTT.

Note on this clone: Other DNA sequences of this sample code for an identical CDR3. The chain carries TRBV4-3 and TRBJ1-1; 7 bases are shared with TRBD1. With 4 bases clipped from V and 3 bases from J, the junction kept 17 bases outside the gene matches. Germline V gene sequence: CDR1 LGHNA, CDR2 YSLEER. This CDR3 has 18 amino acids. The DNA for the CDR3 is TGCGCCAGCAGCCGCCCGGGAGCAGGGGGTAGTGGAGACACTGAAGCTTTCTTT. Residues: CASSRPGAGGSGDTEAFF.

J is TRBJ2-4 and V is TRBV4-3; 10 bases match TRBD2. CDR1 and CDR2 from the germline V gene are LGHNA and YSLEER. The junction had 9 bases not matched to a gene; V was cut back by 0 bases and J by 1 base. This CDR3 contains 19 residues. CDR3 coding DNA: TGCGCCAGCAGCCAAGACGGGACTAGCGTCTATGGGGCCAAAAACATTCAGTACTTC. Its protein product is CASSQDGTSVYGAKNIQYF.

The chain has TRBV13 and TRBJ1-3; 9 bases are a match to TRBD1. The V and J ends lost 5 bases and 6 bases, in that order; junction bases with no gene match: 2. The CDR3 loop spans 13 amino acids. Germline V CDR1 and CDR2: PRHDT, FYEKMQ (reference sequence). The CDR3 DNA sequence: TGTGCCAGCAGCCGACAGGGGGAAAACACCATATATTTT. As protein: CASSRQGENTIYF.

The genes are TRBV30 and TRBJ1-4; 9 nucleotides agree with TRBD1. The CDR3 is made up of 15 amino acids. Germline values: CDR1 GTSNPN, CDR2 SVGIG (reference sequence). V dropped 2 bases and J dropped 4; count of bases not matched to a gene: 5. In nucleotides, the CDR3 is TGTGCCTGGAGTCTGCCGACAGGGGGTAATGAAAAACTGTTTTTT. The encoded protein is CAWSLPTGGNEKLFF.

This clone was counted a single time. The V and J genes are TRBV4-1 and TRBJ2-7; D is perhaps TRBD2 (5 bases). With 8 bases removed from V and 3 bases from J, the gap between germline ends came to 17 bases. The germline gives CDR1 MGHRA, CDR2 YSYEKL. This CDR3 spans 14 amino acids. CDR3 region: CASAPAERVYEQYF. In DNA, the CDR3 is TGCGCCAGCGCCCCGGCGGAGAGGGTCTACGAGCAGTACTTC.

The chain recombines TRBV6-6 with TRBJ2-7; 13 bases match TRBD2. The CDR3 runs to 15 residues. The germline V gene encodes CDR1 MNHNY and CDR2 SVGAGI (reference sequence). Trimming cost V 6 bases and J 7 bases; bases outside gene matches: 9. The CDR3: CASSPLAGGSWEQYF. CDR3 coding DNA: TGTGCCAGCAGCCCACTAGCGGGGGGGAGTTGGGAGCAGTACTTC.

This clone was picked up a small number of times. This chain uses TRBV2 with TRBJ2-2, with D possibly TRBD1 on 6 matching bases. The CDR3 consists of 14 residues. Per germline, CDR1 SNHLY and CDR2 FYNNEI. V shed 6 bases and J shed 4 bases, with 12 bases lying between them. CDR3 in amino acids: CASRRQVPTGELFF. CDR3 sequence (DNA): TGTGCCAGCAGGAGACAGGTCCCCACCGGGGAGCTGTTTTTT.

The chain's CDR3 is CASSLAVGNEKLFF. The DNA for the CDR3 is TGCGCCAGCAGCTTGGCGGTCGGGAATGAAAAACTGTTTTTT. V is TRBV5-1 and J is TRBJ1-4, with unresolved D. The V gene's germline CDR1 is SGHRS and CDR2 YFSETQ. CDR3 length equals 14 residues. V was clipped by 0 bases and J by 5 bases, with 8 bases between them.

About this clone itself: At one of its ends the junction is not consistent with the germline gene, which may arise from a read error. V gene TRBV10-3 combines with J gene TRBJ2-1; TRBD2 matches 9 bases. The CDR3 length is 15 residues. Germline CDR1 is ENHRY and CDR2 is SYGVKD. CDR3 sequence: CAINERGGAYNEQFF. The CDR3 DNA reads TGTGCCATCAATGAGCGCGGGGGGGCCTACAATGAGCAGTTCTTC.

The rearrangement joins TRBV7-9 to TRBJ1-5, with D hard to call. The germline gives CDR1 SEHNR, CDR2 FQNEAQ (reference sequence). Trimming took off 1 base at V and 6 bases at J, with 10 bases between the two ends. The CDR3 consists of 14 residues. The CDR3 DNA reads as TGTGCCAGCAGCTTAGGCGGAGGCTCTCAGCCCCAGCATTTT. It is translated as CASSLGGGSQPQHF.

V gene TRBV11-2 combines with J gene TRBJ2-2; 8 nucleotides align to TRBD2. Germline V lookup: CDR1 SGHAT, CDR2 FQNNGV. Germline trimming cut 5 bases from V and 3 bases from J; bases unmatched to any gene: 8. The CDR3 sequence is 16 residues long. The DNA for the CDR3 is TGTGCCAGCAGCCGGGGGGCGGGGGGACACACCGGGGAGCTGTTTTTT. Translation gives CASSRGAGGHTGELFF.

V is TRBV5-8 and J is TRBJ1-4, with D possibly TRBD1 on 5 matching bases. The CDR3 has 15 residues. Germline-derived CDR1 and CDR2 are SGHTS and YDEGEE. Trimming stripped 2 bases from V and 5 bases from J, with 13 bases between. This chain's CDR3 is CASSFGTGGNEKLFF. In DNA, the CDR3 is TGTGCCAGCAGCTTCGGCACGGGGGGAAATGAAAAACTGTTTTTT.

This sequence joins TRBV15 and TRBJ2-7; 10 bases are shared with TRBD2. The CDR3 spans 16 residues. From germline, CDR1 is LNHNV and CDR2 YYDKDF (reference sequence). Trimming cost V 1 base and J 0 bases; bases outside gene matches: 3. CDR3 in DNA: TGTGCCACCAGCAGAGGGATAGCGGGGGGCTCCTACGAGCAGTACTTC. This translates into CATSRGIAGGSYEQYF.

The V and J genes are TRBV7-3 and TRBJ2-5; TRBD1 aligns across 8 bases. J gave up 3 bases and V 3 bases, and 0 bases lay outside the gene matches. In germline, CDR1 is SGHTA, CDR2 FQGTGA. The CDR3 is 13 residues long. Here the CDR3 DNA reads TGTGCCAGCAGCTTGACAGGGGAAGAGACCCAGTACTTC. Protein product: CASSLTGEETQYF.

The J gene is TRBJ2-1, the V gene TRBV9; D may be TRBD1 (6 bases). Trimming left V 0 bases short and J 4 bases short, with 14 bases between. CDR3 size: 16 residues. Germline V gene lookup returns CDR1 SGDLS and CDR2 YYNGEE. CDR3 in amino acids: CASSVGQVLPYNEQFF. CDR3 nucleotides: TGTGCCAGCAGCGTAGGACAGGTTCTACCGTACAATGAGCAGTTCTTC. Full variable domain (missing parts from reference TRBV9 and TRBJ2-1): DSGVTQTPKHLITATGQRVTLRCSPRSGDLSVYWYQQSLDQGLQFLIQYYNGEERAKGNILERFSAQQFPDLHSELNLSSLELGDSALYFCASSVGQVLPYNEQFFGPGTRLTVL.

The table lists this clone with a count of one. The V call is TRBV28, the J call TRBJ1-2, with D unclear. The CDR3 is made up of 13 amino acids. Germline CDR1 reads MDHEN; CDR2 reads SYDVKM. Trimming pared 5 bases from V and 8 bases from J, leaving 15 bases between. CDR3 sequence reads: CASSLFGEQGYTF. The DNA of the CDR3 is TGTGCCAGCAGTCTCTTCGGGGAGCAGGGCTACACCTTC.

The rearrangement uses TRBV29-1 and TRBJ1-1; 7 bases map to TRBD1. Germline trimming cut 6 bases from V and 4 bases from J; bases unmatched to any gene: 8. There are 13 residues in the CDR3. Germline values: CDR1 SQVTM, CDR2 ANQGSEA. This chain's CDR3 is CSVSRGQSTEAFF. CDR3 sequence (DNA): TGCAGCGTCTCGAGGGGGCAGAGCACTGAAGCTTTCTTT.

The CDR3 region has the DNA TGTGCCAGCAGCCCGCAGGGGGTTCCTGGAAACACCATATATTTT. Translating gives CASSPQGVPGNTIYF. V is TRBV7-9 and J is TRBJ1-3, with 7 bases matching TRBD1. This CDR3 is 15 amino acids long. V was clipped by 5 bases and J by 2 bases; unmatched bases: 6. Germline loops: CDR1 SEHNR, CDR2 FQNEAQ (reference sequence).

This clone was recorded only once. The J gene is TRBJ1-3, the V gene TRBV18, with D perhaps TRBD1 (5 bases). CDR1 and CDR2 (germline): KGHSH, LQKENI. Trimming took 3 bases from V and 2 from J, leaving 14 bases between them. The CDR3 contains 16 residues. CDR3 in DNA: TGTGCCAGCTCACCTCCGAGGGACTCCCCTGGAAACACCATATATTTT. It is translated as CASSPPRDSPGNTIYF.

This clone has a single count. CDR3 in amino acids: CATLVPGQGSYEQYF. The CDR3 DNA is TGTGCCACCCTCGTCCCGGGACAGGGTTCCTACGAGCAGTACTTC. The rearrangement links TRBV6-4 to TRBJ2-5, with TRBD1 identical over 9 bases. TRBJ2-7 matches the DNA end more closely, so the J call is doubtful. This CDR3 contains 15 residues. Germline V CDR1 and CDR2: MRHNA, SNTAGT.

The chain employs TRBV5-1 and TRBJ2-5, with 15 bases lining up with TRBD2. V was clipped by 7 bases and J by 4 bases; unmatched bases: 2. Germline CDR1 SGHRS, CDR2 YFSETQ. The CDR3 is 14 residues long. DNA for the CDR3: TGCGCCAGCGGACTAGCGGGGGGGCCAGAGACCCAGTACTTC. Protein sequence: CASGLAGGPETQYF. The whole variable domain, filled in from reference TRBV5-1 and TRBJ2-5, reads KAGVTQTPRYLIKTRGQQVTLSCSPISGHRSVSWYQQTPGQGLQFLFEYFSETQRNKGNFPGRFSGRQFSNSRSEMNVSTLELGDSALYLCASGLAGGPETQYFGPGTRLLVL.

This chain uses TRBV7-9 with TRBJ2-7; maybe TRBD1 (6 bases). With 5 bases removed from V and 0 bases from J, the gap between germline ends came to 23 bases. This CDR3 spans 18 amino acids. Per the germline V gene, CDR1 is SEHNR and CDR2 is FQNEAQ (reference sequence). Here the CDR3 DNA reads TGTGCCAGCAGCCCGAAGGGCTCGGGAAACAGGGACTCCTACGAGCAGTACTTC. This encodes CASSPKGSGNRDSYEQYF.

This clone showed up just once. This sequence joins TRBV9 and TRBJ2-5, with TRBD1 matching over 9 bases. The CDR3 has 16 amino acids. V trimming: 0 bases; J trimming: 1 base; junction bases outside the gene matches: 4. Germline-derived CDR1 and CDR2 are SGDLS and YYNGEE. The chain's CDR3 is CASSVAGGQGQETQYF. CDR3 bases: TGTGCCAGCAGCGTAGCCGGGGGACAGGGCCAAGAGACCCAGTACTTC.